This T cell receptor (beta chain) was sequenced for a study of T cells in Graves' hyperthyroidism and ophthalmopathy. Amplification of TCR beta CDR3 regions was performed using RNA transcripts as template. HTBI primers drove first-round RT-PCR of the TCR CDR3. MiXCR was run by TCRdb on the multiplex PCR reads, yielding one entry per CDR3 protein. The sample lists around 540,000 distinct CDR3 sequences; around 42% were seen once. The trim removed 3 bases at V and 2 bases at J, leaving 3 bases unmatched. CDR3 length: 16 residues. CDR1 and CDR2 (germline): SEHNR, FQNEAQ (reference sequence). Diagnostic assessment was based on clinical symptoms, serum thyroxine and TRAb, thyroid ultrasound and orbital computed tomography.

The TCR comes from a young woman with Graves' hyperthyroidism. The chain is built from TRBV7-9 and TRBJ2-2, with TRBD2 matching over 10 bases. The sample consisted of peripheral blood or thyroid tissue (not recorded which). CDR3 DNA sequence: TGTGCCAGCAGCTTGAGCGGGAGGGCCAACACCGGGGAGCTGTTTTTT. Its translation is CASSLSGRANTGELFF.